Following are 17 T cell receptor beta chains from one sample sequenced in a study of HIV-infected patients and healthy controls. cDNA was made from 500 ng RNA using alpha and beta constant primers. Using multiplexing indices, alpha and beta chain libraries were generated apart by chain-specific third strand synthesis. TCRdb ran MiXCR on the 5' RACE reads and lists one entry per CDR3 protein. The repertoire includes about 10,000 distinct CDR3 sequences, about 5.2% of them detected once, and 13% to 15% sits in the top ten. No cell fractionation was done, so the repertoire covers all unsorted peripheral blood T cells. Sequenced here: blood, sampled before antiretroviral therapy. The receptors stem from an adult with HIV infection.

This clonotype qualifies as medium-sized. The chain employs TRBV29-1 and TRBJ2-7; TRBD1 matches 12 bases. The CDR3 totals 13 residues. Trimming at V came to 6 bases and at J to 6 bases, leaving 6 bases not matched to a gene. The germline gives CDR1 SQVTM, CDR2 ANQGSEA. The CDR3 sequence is CSVAGQGALEQYF. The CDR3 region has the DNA TGCAGCGTGGCGGGACAGGGGGCACTCGAGCAGTACTTC.

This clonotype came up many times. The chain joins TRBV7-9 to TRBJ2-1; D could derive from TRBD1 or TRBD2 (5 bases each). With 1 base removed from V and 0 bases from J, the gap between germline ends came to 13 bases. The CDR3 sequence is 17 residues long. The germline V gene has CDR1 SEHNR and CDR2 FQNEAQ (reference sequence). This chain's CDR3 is CASSLDYRGRSYNEQFF. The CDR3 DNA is TGTGCCAGCAGCTTAGACTATCGGGGACGCTCCTACAATGAGCAGTTCTTC.

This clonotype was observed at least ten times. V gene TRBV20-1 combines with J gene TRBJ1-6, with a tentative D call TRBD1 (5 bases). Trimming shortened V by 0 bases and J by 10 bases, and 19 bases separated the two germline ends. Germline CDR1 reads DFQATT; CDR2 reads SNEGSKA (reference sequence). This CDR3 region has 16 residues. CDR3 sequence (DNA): TGCAGTGCTAGAGATATAACTCGGGCAGGGATGTCACCCCTCCACTTT. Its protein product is CSARDITRAGMSPLHF.

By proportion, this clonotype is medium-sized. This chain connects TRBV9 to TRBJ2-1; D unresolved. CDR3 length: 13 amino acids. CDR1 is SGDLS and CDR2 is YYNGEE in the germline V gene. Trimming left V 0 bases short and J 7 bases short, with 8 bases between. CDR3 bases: TGTGCCAGCAGCGTAGATTTCGGGAATGAGCAGTTCTTC. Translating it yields CASSVDFGNEQFF.

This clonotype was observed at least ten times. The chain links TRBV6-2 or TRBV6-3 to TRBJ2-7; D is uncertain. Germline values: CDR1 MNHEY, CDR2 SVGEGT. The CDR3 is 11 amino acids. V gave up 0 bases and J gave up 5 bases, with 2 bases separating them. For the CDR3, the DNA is TGTGCCAGCAGTTACTCGAACGAGCAGTACTTC. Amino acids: CASSYSNEQYF.

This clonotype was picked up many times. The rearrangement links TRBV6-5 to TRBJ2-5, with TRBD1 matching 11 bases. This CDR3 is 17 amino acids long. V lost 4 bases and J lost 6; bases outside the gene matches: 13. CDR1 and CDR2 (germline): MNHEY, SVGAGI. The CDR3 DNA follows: TGTGCCAGCAGTTTAATCCTCGGGACAGGGGGTAGGAAGACCCAGTACTTC. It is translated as CASSLILGTGGRKTQYF.

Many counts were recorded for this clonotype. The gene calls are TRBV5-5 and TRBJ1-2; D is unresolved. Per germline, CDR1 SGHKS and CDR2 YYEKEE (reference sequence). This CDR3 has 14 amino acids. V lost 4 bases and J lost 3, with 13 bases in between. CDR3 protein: CASSPGQADYGYTF. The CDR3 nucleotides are TGTGCCAGCAGCCCTGGTCAGGCCGACTATGGCTACACCTTC.

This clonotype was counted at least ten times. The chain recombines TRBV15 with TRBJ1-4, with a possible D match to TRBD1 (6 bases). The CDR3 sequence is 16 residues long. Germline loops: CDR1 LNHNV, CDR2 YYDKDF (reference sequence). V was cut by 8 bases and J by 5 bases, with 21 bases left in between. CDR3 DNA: TGTGCCACCTCCCTACGCTCGGGACAAACGAATGAAAAACTGTTTTTT. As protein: CATSLRSGQTNEKLFF. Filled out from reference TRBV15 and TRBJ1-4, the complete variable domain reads DAMVIQNPRYQVTQFGKPVTLSCSQTLNHNVMYWYQQKSSQAPKLLFHYYDKDFNNEADTPDNFQSRRPNTSFCFLDIRSPGLGDTAMYLCATSLRSGQTNEKLFFGSGTQLSVL.

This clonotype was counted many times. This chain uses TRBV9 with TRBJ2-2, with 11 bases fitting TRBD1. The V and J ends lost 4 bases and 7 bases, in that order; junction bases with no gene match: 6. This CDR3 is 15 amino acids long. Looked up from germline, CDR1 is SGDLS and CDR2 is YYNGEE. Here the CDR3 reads CASSLDRGRDGELFF. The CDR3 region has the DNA TGTGCCAGCAGCCTGGACAGGGGGCGAGACGGGGAGCTGTTTTTT.

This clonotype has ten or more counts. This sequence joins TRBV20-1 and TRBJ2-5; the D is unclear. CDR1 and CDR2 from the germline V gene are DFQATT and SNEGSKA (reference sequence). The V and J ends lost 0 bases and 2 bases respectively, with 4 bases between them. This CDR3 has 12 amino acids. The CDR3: CSARDRQETQYF. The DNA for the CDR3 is TGCAGTGCTAGAGACCGTCAAGAGACCCAGTACTTC.

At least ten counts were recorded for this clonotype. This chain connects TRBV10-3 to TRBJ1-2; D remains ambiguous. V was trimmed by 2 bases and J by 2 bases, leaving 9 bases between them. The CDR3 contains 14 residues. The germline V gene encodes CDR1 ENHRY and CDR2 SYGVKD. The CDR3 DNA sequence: TGTGCCATCAGTGAGGCCCCAGGCAACTATGGCTACACCTTC. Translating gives CAISEAPGNYGYTF.

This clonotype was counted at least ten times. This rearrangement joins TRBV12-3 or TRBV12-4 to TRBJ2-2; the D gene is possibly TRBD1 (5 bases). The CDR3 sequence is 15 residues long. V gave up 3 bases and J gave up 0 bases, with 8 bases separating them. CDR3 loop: CASSFDRPNTGELFF. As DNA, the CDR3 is TGTGCCAGCAGTTTCGACAGACCGAACACCGGGGAGCTGTTTTTT.

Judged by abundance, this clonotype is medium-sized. CDR3 protein: CSFEITGTQHF. In DNA form, the CDR3 reads TGCTCTTTTGAGATTACCGGGACCCAGCATTTT. This chain connects TRBV29-1 to TRBJ1-5; D is ambiguous. Germline V CDR1 and CDR2: SQVTM, ANQGSEA. The CDR3 has 11 residues.

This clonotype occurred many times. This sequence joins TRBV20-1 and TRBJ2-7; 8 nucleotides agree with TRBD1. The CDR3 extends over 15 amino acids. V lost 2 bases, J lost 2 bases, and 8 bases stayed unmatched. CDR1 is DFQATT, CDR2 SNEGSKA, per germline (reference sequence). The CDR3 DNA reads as TGCAGTGCTAGAAACCGGGACAGGAGTACCTACGAGCAGTACTTC. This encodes CSARNRDRSTYEQYF.

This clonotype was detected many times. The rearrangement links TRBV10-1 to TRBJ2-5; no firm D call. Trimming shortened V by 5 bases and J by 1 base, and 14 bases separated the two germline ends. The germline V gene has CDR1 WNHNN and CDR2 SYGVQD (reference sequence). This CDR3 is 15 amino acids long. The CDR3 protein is CASSSTRSGQETQYF. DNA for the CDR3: TGCGCCAGCAGTTCGACCCGGTCCGGCCAAGAGACCCAGTACTTC.

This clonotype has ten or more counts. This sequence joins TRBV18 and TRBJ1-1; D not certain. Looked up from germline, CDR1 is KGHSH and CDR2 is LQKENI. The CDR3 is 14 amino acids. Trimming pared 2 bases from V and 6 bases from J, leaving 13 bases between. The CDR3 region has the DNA TGTGCCAGCTCACCAGAAGGGTATGGTTCTGAAGCTTTCTTT. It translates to CASSPEGYGSEAFF.

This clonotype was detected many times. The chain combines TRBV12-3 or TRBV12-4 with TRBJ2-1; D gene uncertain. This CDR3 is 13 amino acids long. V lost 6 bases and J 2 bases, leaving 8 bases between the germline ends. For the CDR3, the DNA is TGTGCCAGCAGCCCTGACCCCTACAATGAGCAGTTCTTC. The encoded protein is CASSPDPYNEQFF.